This T cell receptor beta chain was obtained from a study of T-cell reconstitution after alpha-beta-depleted transplantation in children. This CDR3 comprises 13 residues. Germline V gene data show CDR1 as SQVTM and CDR2 as ANQGSEA. The V end lost 1 base, the J end lost 0 bases, and 7 bases lay between the germline ends. Unique molecular identifiers featured in how the TCRbeta library was prepared. MiXCR, applied by TCRdb to the PCR reads, yields one record per CDR3 protein. Here the sample spans 490,000 or so distinct CDR3 sequences, around 12% being singletons. This clonotype was detected only a few times.

V and J are TRBV29-1 and TRBJ2-7, with TRBD2 as a possible D gene (6 bases). Sequenced material: PBMCs from the stem cell graft donor, taken from the stem cell graft. The source is a human donor who donated a stem cell graft to a child with combined immunodeficiency. Here the CDR3 DNA reads TGCAGCGTTGAAGCCGGGAGCTCCTACGAGCAGTACTTC. Translation gives CSVEAGSSYEQYF.